A selection of T cell receptor beta chains follows, all from one sample in a study of response to subunit inactivated influenza vaccine. TCRdb itself ran the RT-PCR reads through MiXCR, one entry per CDR3 protein. The sample holds over 400,000 distinct CDR3 sequences, 10% to 15% seen once. The sample consisted of PBMCs from blood, taken about 6 weeks after vaccination. These receptors were collected from a man between 50 and 59 years old who received an inactivated influenza vaccine. The CDR3 runs from the conserved cysteine through the conserved F or W. A D gene is named only where the DNA matches it firmly. Where a row states a size, it is once, few, many or the class of an expanded clone; other rows omit it.

clone_size	d_call	v_call	j_call	cdr3_nt	cdr3_aa
few	-	TRBV20-1	TRBJ2-3	TGCAGTGCTACAACGGCAGATACGCAGTATTTT	CSATTADTQYF
-	-	TRBV6-1	TRBJ1-2	TGTGCCAGCGGAGCCGGGATCCGGATCTATGGCTACACCTTC	CASGAGIRIYGYTF
-	TRBD1	TRBV19	TRBJ1-5	TGTGCCAGTACCCGGGGGTTTTTGGGACAGGGAAGCAATCAGCCCCAGCATTTT	CASTRGFLGQGSNQPQHF
-	TRBD1	TRBV10-3	TRBJ1-1	TGTGCCATCAGGAGGAAAATACAGGGGGCGTTGGAGACTGAAGCTTTCTTT	CAIRRKIQGALETEAFF
-	-	TRBV18	TRBJ2-3	TGTGCCAGCTCACCCCTAGCAGGTTACACAGATACGCAGTATTTT	CASSPLAGYTDTQYF
few	-	TRBV18	TRBJ2-7	TGTGCCAGCTCACCATCCTCGAGGGACGAGCAGTACTTC	CASSPSSRDEQYF
few	TRBD2	TRBV9	TRBJ2-3	TGTGCCAGCAGCGTAACCGGGACTAGCACCGCCCGGGACACAGATACGCAGTATTTT	CASSVTGTSTARDTDTQYF
many	-	TRBV15	TRBJ2-1	TGTGCCACCAGCAGAGATTCGGGGGGCTCGGGCTACAATGAGCAGTTCTTC	CATSRDSGGSGYNEQFF
-	-	TRBV28	TRBJ1-1	TGTGCCAGCAGTTTCGTGGCCCGGACTGAAGCTTTCTTT	CASSFVARTEAFF
-	-	TRBV5-1	TRBJ2-2	TGCGCCAGCAGACAAAGGAGGCTCGCGAACACCGGGGAGCTGTTTTTT	CASRQRRLANTGELFF
few	TRBD1	TRBV10-3	TRBJ2-2	TGTGCCATCAGTGAGCAGGGACAGGAGAACGGGGAGCTGTTTTTT	CAISEQGQENGELFF
-	-	TRBV11-2	TRBJ2-3	TGTGCCAGCACCAACTATGGGTATACGCAGTATTTT	CASTNYGYTQYF
-	-	TRBV4-3	TRBJ2-7	TGCGCCAGCAGCCTATTCCAGACAGATTACGAGCAGTACTTC	CASSLFQTDYEQYF
-	-	TRBV29-1	TRBJ1-1	TGCAGCGTTGAAGTTTTCGACACTGAAGCTTTCTTT	CSVEVFDTEAFF
-	TRBD1	TRBV9	TRBJ1-3	TGTGCCAGCAGCGTGGGACAGGGCACGGGAAACACCATATATTTT	CASSVGQGTGNTIYF
-	-	TRBV5-5	TRBJ2-6	TGTGCCAGCAGCTTAACAGGGACCAACAACGTCCTGGCTTTC	CASSLTGTNNVLAF
-	TRBD2	TRBV6-5	TRBJ2-1	TGTGCCAGCAGTTCAGGAGCGGGGGGGCCGGACAATGAGCAGTTCTTC	CASSSGAGGPDNEQFF